The clone carrying this T cell receptor (beta chain) appeared once. The sample originates from a study of blood T cell repertoires in COVID-19. This CDR3 is 15 amino acids long. V lost 3 bases, J lost 1 base, and 11 bases lay in between. The protocol was immunoSEQ multiplex PCR, while the TCRdb copy is restricted to in-frame clones and leaves out a portion. Of under 450,000 clones detected, 90% to 95% appear once; the ten largest clones hold around 0.86%. The chain couples TRBV5-3 to TRBJ1-5; D unresolved. TRBV5-3 is identified as an open reading frame with a role that is uncertain. The sequencing input was PBMCs or T cells enriched from blood (not recorded which). The sequence was obtained from a woman aged 40 to 49 who had been exposed to COVID-19. This CDR3 is CARSSSVASNQPQHF. Here the CDR3 DNA reads TGTGCCAGAAGCTCCTCTGTAGCGAGCAATCAGCCCCAGCATTTT.